Following are 14 T cell receptor beta chains from one sample sequenced in a study of early T cells in non-severe SARS-CoV-2 infection. TCRdb fed the 5' RACE reads into MiXCR, producing one record per CDR3 protein. The sample consists of around 50,000 distinct CDR3 sequences, over 10% of them appearing once. The specimen sequenced was whole blood. These receptors were collected from an adult who was a healthcare worker with PCR-confirmed SARS-CoV-2 infection or an uninfected control (not recorded which).

This clonotype was seen at least ten times. The rearrangement uses TRBV7-8 and TRBJ1-1; D not certain. Germline-derived CDR1 and CDR2 are SGHVS and FQNEAQ. V was pared by 7 bases and J by 1 base, with 10 bases between. CDR3 size: 13 residues. The chain's CDR3 is CASIRTPNTEAFF. CDR3 bases: TGTGCCAGCATTCGAACGCCGAACACTGAAGCTTTCTTT.

In this sample, this clonotype turned up many times. This chain joins TRBV7-6 and TRBJ1-1, with D unresolved. CDR3 length: 13 residues. Germline-derived CDR1 and CDR2 are SGHVS and FNYEAQ. The V end lost 1 base, the J end lost 1 base, and 4 bases lay between the germline ends. CDR3 bases: TGTGCCAGCAGCTTAGGGGCGAACACTGAAGCTTTCTTT. It is translated as CASSLGANTEAFF.

This clonotype was detected ten times or more. The chain is built from TRBV10-3 and TRBJ2-6; 9 bases align to TRBD1. Germline loops: CDR1 ENHRY, CDR2 SYGVKD. J was trimmed by 3 bases and V by 10 bases; bases with no gene match: 10. This CDR3 region has 16 residues. The CDR3 bases are TGTGCCAGCCGGGACAGGGCGCTGGATGGGGCCAACGTCCTGACTTTC. Its protein is CASRDRALDGANVLTF.

Points on this clonotype: A much larger clone lies one base from this, so it may be a read error. The CDR3 nucleotides read TGTGCCAGCACCCTACCTGGGACAGCCTTCTACGAGCAGTGCTTC. Translated: CASTLPGTAFYEQCF. The rearrangement links TRBV6-4 to TRBJ2-7; TRBD1 matches at 7 bases. CDR1 MRHNA and CDR2 SNTAGT come from the germline V gene. The CDR3 covers 15 residues.

This clonotype occurred many times. This chain links TRBV11-2 with TRBJ2-1; 7 bases map to TRBD1. The CDR3 loop spans 13 amino acids. Germline CDR1 reads SGHAT; CDR2 reads FQNNGV. Unmatched junction bases numbered 7, after V lost 4 bases and J lost 10 bases. CDR3 in amino acids: CASSSTGLGEQFF. CDR3 coding DNA: TGTGCCAGCAGCTCGACAGGGTTGGGGGAGCAGTTCTTC.

The sample holds many counts of this clonotype. CDR3 bases: TGTGCCAGCAGTTTAACAGGGGAAAATTCACCCCTCCACTTT. Protein product: CASSLTGENSPLHF. The chain is built from TRBV12-3 or TRBV12-4 and TRBJ1-6, with 7 bases aligning to TRBD1. V lost 2 bases and J lost 7; bases outside the gene matches: 2. CDR3 size: 14 residues.

This chain joins TRBV29-1 and TRBJ1-5; D is unclear. Germline V gene lookup returns CDR1 SQVTM and CDR2 ANQGSEA. Trimming shortened V by 4 bases and J by 2 bases, and 6 bases separated the two germline ends. The length of the CDR3 is 12 residues. CDR3 in amino acids: CSVGGGNQPQHF. CDR3 bases: TGCAGCGTTGGCGGAGGCAATCAGCCCCAGCATTTT.

This clonotype was seen more than once but under ten times. The CDR3 loop reads CASSINGQGNQPQHF. CDR3 nucleotides: TGTGCCAGCAGCATCAACGGGCAGGGCAATCAGCCCCAGCATTTT. This chain uses TRBV3-1 with TRBJ1-5; D is undetermined. Trimming took 5 bases from V and 2 from J, leaving 13 bases between them. Germline V gene data show CDR1 as LGHDT and CDR2 as YNNKEL (reference sequence). The CDR3 is made up of 15 amino acids.

This clonotype showed up many times. This chain uses TRBV11-2 with TRBJ2-7, with D unresolved. The CDR3 is made up of 12 amino acids. Germline loops: CDR1 SGHAT, CDR2 FQNNGV. V lost 0 bases and J lost 3, with 3 bases in between. CDR3: CASSLESYEQYF. Here the CDR3 DNA reads TGTGCCAGCAGCTTAGAGAGCTACGAGCAGTACTTC.

This clonotype came up a few times. The gene calls are TRBV7-3 and TRBJ2-2; 7 nucleotides align to TRBD1. The ends lost 5 bases at V and 2 bases at J; junction bases unmatched: 17. Germline CDR1 reads SGHTA; CDR2 reads FQGTGA. The CDR3 consists of 19 residues. CDR3 amino acids: CASSARGQSFRRNTGELFF. The CDR3 coding sequence is TGTGCCAGCAGCGCGAGGGGACAGAGTTTCCGTAGAAACACCGGGGAGCTGTTTTTT.

This clonotype was observed many times. The chain recombines TRBV12-3 or TRBV12-4 with TRBJ1-2; 9 bases match TRBD1. The CDR3 spans 13 residues. Trimming at V came to 4 bases and at J to 6 bases, leaving 3 bases not matched to a gene. CDR3 DNA sequence: TGTGCCAGCAGTTGGCGGACAGGGGATGGCTACACCTTC. Protein sequence: CASSWRTGDGYTF.

The chain couples TRBV30 to TRBJ1-2; D gene uncertain. Germline V gene sequence: CDR1 GTSNPN, CDR2 SVGIG (reference sequence). Trimming left V 3 bases short and J 4 bases short, with 18 bases between. This CDR3 is 15 amino acids long. The DNA of the CDR3 is TGTGCCTGGAGCGTGCAGAACAACCCGACCTATGGCTACACCTTC. This translates into CAWSVQNNPTYGYTF.

CDR3: CASSMRDATTDTQYF. The CDR3 coding sequence is TGTGCCAGCAGCATGCGGGACGCCACCACAGATACGCAGTATTTT. J is TRBJ2-3 and V is TRBV7-2; a possible D gene is TRBD2 (6 bases). The ends were cut back, 5 bases at V and 2 bases at J, with 14 bases in the middle. Germline CDR1 SGHTA, CDR2 FQGNSA. This CDR3 has 15 amino acids.

The V and J genes are TRBV9 and TRBJ2-1; 8 bases align to TRBD1. From germline, CDR1 is SGDLS and CDR2 YYNGEE. The CDR3 extends over 14 amino acids. The V and J ends lost 0 bases and 8 bases, in that order; junction bases with no gene match: 4. This chain's CDR3 is CASSVGQGRYEQFF. For the CDR3, the DNA is TGTGCCAGCAGCGTAGGACAGGGGAGGTATGAGCAGTTCTTC.